The sequence of this T cell receptor (beta chain) was determined in a study of T cell responses to AZD1222 COVID-19 vaccine. Data came from immunoSEQ multiplex PCR; TCRdb stores just in-frame clones and leaves some out. The profile covers over 110,000 clones, with 75% to 90% appearing a single time and approximately 1.6% taken by the ten largest. Trimming pared 7 bases from V and 2 bases from J, leaving 15 bases between. The CDR3 extends over 15 amino acids. CDR1 is MDHEN, CDR2 SYDVKM, per germline. This TCR was sampled from an adult who received the AZD1222 COVID-19 vaccine. The sample consisted of peripheral blood, taken 28 days after the second AZD1222 dose. The chain combines TRBV28 with TRBJ1-5; maybe TRBD1 (5 bases). The CDR3 region has the DNA TGTGCCAGCATCGGTGGACAAACCGGCAATCAGCCCCAGCATTTT. Translated: CASIGGQTGNQPQHF.